Each of the 5 T cell receptor beta chains below was sequenced from the same sample in a study of cytomegalovirus exposure and HLA in healthy donors. Generated by immunoSEQ multiplex PCR, the TCRdb table keeps only in-frame clones and is missing some. The sample lists 90,000 or so clones, 85% occurring once. The sample comprised PBMCs. These receptor sequences come from a man younger than 35 in good health and CMV-seropositive.

V and J are TRBV4-1 and TRBJ2-2; D is possibly TRBD2 (5 bases). Trimming removed 6 bases at V and 3 bases at J, with 8 bases between. The CDR3 is 13 amino acids. Germline values: CDR1 MGHRA, CDR2 YSYEKL. As DNA, the CDR3 is TGCGCCAGCAGGGACTCGTACACCGGGGAGCTGTTTTTT. It codes for CASRDSYTGELFF.

V is TRBV11-2 and J is TRBJ1-1; D is undetermined. The length of the CDR3 is 14 residues. Deletions cut 1 base from V and 3 bases from J, with 9 bases between. The germline gives CDR1 SGHAT, CDR2 FQNNGV. Written as DNA, the CDR3 is TGTGCCAGCAGCTTAGGATCCAGTTACACTGAAGCTTTCTTT. It specifies CASSLGSSYTEAFF.

The rearrangement joins TRBV6-1 to TRBJ2-1, with 10 nucleotides matching TRBD2. The CDR3 is 15 amino acids. Germline trimming cut 6 bases from V and 4 bases from J; bases unmatched to any gene: 6. CDR1 is MNHNS, CDR2 SASEGT, per germline. The CDR3 loop is CASRTGLAAYNEQFF. The CDR3 DNA reads as TGTGCCAGCAGGACCGGACTAGCGGCTTACAATGAGCAGTTCTTC.

J is TRBJ2-1 and V is TRBV7-2, with TRBD2 identical over 9 bases. This CDR3 region has 15 residues. V lost 5 bases, J lost 6 bases, and 8 bases stayed unmatched. The V gene's germline CDR1 is SGHTA and CDR2 FQGNSA. CDR3 bases: TGTGCCAGCAGCCTCAGTAGCGGGAGTATCAATGAGCAGTTCTTC. Its protein product is CASSLSSGSINEQFF.

V usage is TRBV10-2 and J usage is TRBJ1-1; D unresolved. The CDR3 totals 14 residues. V was clipped by 5 bases and J by 1 base, with 11 bases between them. Per the germline V gene, CDR1 is WSHSY and CDR2 is SAAADI. The CDR3 DNA reads TGCGCCAGCAGTAGCCAGAACAGGAACACTGAAGCTTTCTTT. This translates into CASSSQNRNTEAFF.